Each of the 5 T cell receptor beta chains below was sequenced from the same sample in a study of PD-1 blockade in classical Hodgkin lymphoma. The assay was immunoSEQ multiplex PCR, and TCRdb's table has in-frame clones only and misses some. The sample lists approximately 150,000 clones, under 85% occurring once. Every patient relapsed after autologous stem cell transplantation, and brentuximab vedotin exposure varied. The specimen comprised peripheral blood mononuclear cells (PBMCs), sampled before the second cycle of nivolumab. Receptors were obtained from a human donor with classical Hodgkin lymphoma.

Only a few counts were recorded for this clone. This chain links TRBV6-5 with TRBJ2-3; no reliable D call. V lost 4 bases and J 8 bases, leaving 10 bases between the germline ends. This CDR3 region has 12 residues. Germline V gene data show CDR1 as MNHEY and CDR2 as SVGAGI. CDR3 coding DNA: TGTGCCAGCAGTTGGGGTTTTGGTACGCAGTATTTT. Translating gives CASSWGFGTQYF.

The CDR3 loop reads CASSVGFKSNYGYTF. Here the CDR3 DNA reads TGTGCCAGCAGCGTAGGGTTCAAGTCTAACTATGGCTACACCTTC. The chain has TRBV9 and TRBJ1-2; the D is unclear. Germline V gene data show CDR1 as SGDLS and CDR2 as YYNGEE. The V gene lost 0 bases and the J gene lost 0 bases, with 9 bases spanning the gap. This CDR3 is built from 15 residues.

The rearrangement links TRBV6-5 to TRBJ1-4, with 10 bases that match TRBD1. This CDR3 has 12 residues. Germline V gene data show CDR1 as MNHEY and CDR2 as SVGAGI. Trimming at V came to 6 bases and at J to 14 bases, leaving 6 bases not matched to a gene. In DNA form, the CDR3 reads TGTGCCAGCAGGCCGGGACAGGGGACCCTGTTTTTT. Translation: CASRPGQGTLFF.

The count of this clone is one. The chain links TRBV7-9 to TRBJ2-7; 7 positions agree with TRBD1. From germline, CDR1 is SEHNR and CDR2 FQNEAQ (reference sequence). Germline trimming cut 4 bases from V and 3 bases from J; bases unmatched to any gene: 3. The CDR3 spans 13 residues. The CDR3 sequence: CASSSGQLYEQYF. The CDR3, as DNA: TGTGCCAGCAGCTCGGGACAGCTCTACGAGCAGTACTTC.

This chain links TRBV5-1 with TRBJ1-1; D possibly corresponds to TRBD1 (5 bases). The CDR3 runs to 14 residues. Looked up from germline, CDR1 is SGHRS and CDR2 is YFSETQ. V lost 7 bases and J lost 4, with 17 bases in between. Here the CDR3 reads CASSFRVGGTEAFF. The CDR3 DNA follows: TGCGCCAGCTCATTCAGGGTCGGGGGCACTGAAGCTTTCTTT.